This T cell receptor (beta chain) was recovered during a study of cytomegalovirus exposure and HLA in healthy donors. General observations from the study: Indistinguishable V segments such as TRBV6-2 and TRBV6-3 were excluded. DRB1 had the most TCR associations and HLA-C the fewest, a later analysis found, with rates varying by HLA locus. Sequence variants that were highly shared formed a cluster that was likely a sequencing artifact. Upon later analysis, HLA-associated TCR beta chains proved more clonally expanded than other, equally common chains.

This clone was detected once. Its antigen is not known. V was pared by 1 base and J by 2 bases, with 5 bases of the junction left unmatched. This CDR3 contains 15 residues. CDR1 and CDR2 from the germline V gene are SGHTA and FQGNSA. The study ran its PCR with 60 Vbeta and 13 Jbeta primers. The assay was immunoSEQ multiplex PCR, and TCRdb's table has in-frame clones only and misses some. The sample yields around 160,000 clones, around three quarters seen once. Input material: PBMCs. This clonotype originated in a woman between 35 and 50 years old in good health and CMV-seronegative. The V call is TRBV7-2, the J call TRBJ2-7, with 7 bases aligning to TRBD1. Here the CDR3 reads CASSLEVQGAYEQYF. In DNA form, the CDR3 reads TGTGCCAGCAGCTTAGAAGTCCAGGGGGCCTACGAGCAGTACTTC.